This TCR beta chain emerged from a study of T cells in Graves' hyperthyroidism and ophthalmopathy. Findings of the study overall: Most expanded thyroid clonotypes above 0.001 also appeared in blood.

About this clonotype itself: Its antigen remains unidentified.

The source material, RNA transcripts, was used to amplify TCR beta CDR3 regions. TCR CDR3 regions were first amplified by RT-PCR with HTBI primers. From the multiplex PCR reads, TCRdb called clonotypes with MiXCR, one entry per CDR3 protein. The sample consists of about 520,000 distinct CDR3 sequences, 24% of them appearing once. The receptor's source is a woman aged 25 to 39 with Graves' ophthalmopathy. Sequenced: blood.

CDR3 in amino acids: CASSTFTGRDYEQYF. The CDR3 nucleotides are TGTGCCAGCAGCACATTCACGGGCAGAGATTACGAGCAGTACTTC. The chain carries TRBV12-3 or TRBV12-4 and TRBJ2-7; D ambiguous. Between the trimmed V and J ends, which lost 6 bases and 4 bases, there was a span of 19 bases. The length of the CDR3 is 15 residues.